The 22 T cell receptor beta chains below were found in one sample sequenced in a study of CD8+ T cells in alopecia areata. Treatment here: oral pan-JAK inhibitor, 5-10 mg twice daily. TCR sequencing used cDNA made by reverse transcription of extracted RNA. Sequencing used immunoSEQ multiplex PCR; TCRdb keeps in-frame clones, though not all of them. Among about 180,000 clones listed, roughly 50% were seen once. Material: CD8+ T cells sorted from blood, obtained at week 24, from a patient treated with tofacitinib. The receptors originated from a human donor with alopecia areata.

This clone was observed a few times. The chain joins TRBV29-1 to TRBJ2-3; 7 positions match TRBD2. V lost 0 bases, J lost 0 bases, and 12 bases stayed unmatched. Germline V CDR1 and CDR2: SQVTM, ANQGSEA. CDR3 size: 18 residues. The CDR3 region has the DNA TGCAGCGTTGAAGACCCCTTTGAGCGGGGTCTCAGCACAGATACGCAGTATTTT. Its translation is CSVEDPFERGLSTDTQYF.

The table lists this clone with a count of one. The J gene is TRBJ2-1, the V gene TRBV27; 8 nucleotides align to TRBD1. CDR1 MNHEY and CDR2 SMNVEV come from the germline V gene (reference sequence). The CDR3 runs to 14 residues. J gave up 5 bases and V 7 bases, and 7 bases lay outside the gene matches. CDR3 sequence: CASTEGQGHNEQFF. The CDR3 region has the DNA TGTGCCAGCACCGAAGGACAGGGCCACAATGAGCAGTTCTTC.

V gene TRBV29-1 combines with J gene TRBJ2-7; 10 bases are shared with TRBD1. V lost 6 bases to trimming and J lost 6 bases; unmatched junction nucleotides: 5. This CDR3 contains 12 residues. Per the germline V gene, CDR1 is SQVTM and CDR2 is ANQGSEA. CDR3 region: CSVDRGKGEQYF. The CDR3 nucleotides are TGCAGCGTGGACAGGGGGAAAGGCGAGCAGTACTTC.

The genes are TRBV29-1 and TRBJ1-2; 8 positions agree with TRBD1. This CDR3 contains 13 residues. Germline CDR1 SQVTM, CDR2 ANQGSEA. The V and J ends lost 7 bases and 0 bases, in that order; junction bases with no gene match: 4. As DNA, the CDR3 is TGCAGCGCGGGGGACAGGTCTAACTATGGCTACACCTTC. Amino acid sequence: CSAGDRSNYGYTF.

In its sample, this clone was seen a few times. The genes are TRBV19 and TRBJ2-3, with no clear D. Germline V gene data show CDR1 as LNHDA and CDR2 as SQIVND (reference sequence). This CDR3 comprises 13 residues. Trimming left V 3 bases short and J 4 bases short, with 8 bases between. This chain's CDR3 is CASSIRHSDTQYF. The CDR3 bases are TGTGCCAGTAGTATTAGACACTCAGATACGCAGTATTTT.

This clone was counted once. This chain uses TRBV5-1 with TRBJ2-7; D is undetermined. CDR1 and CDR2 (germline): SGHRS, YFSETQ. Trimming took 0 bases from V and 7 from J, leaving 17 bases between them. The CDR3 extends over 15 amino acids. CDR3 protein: CASSLEAGLVLEQYF. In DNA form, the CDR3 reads TGCGCCAGCAGCTTGGAAGCAGGTCTGGTGTTAGAGCAGTACTTC.

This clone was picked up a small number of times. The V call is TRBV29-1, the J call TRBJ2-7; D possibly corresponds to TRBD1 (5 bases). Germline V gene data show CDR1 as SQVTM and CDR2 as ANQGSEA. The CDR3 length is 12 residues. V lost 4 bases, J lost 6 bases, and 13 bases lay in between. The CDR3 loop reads CSVVVQGSEQYF. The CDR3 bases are TGCAGCGTTGTGGTGCAGGGTTCCGAGCAGTACTTC.

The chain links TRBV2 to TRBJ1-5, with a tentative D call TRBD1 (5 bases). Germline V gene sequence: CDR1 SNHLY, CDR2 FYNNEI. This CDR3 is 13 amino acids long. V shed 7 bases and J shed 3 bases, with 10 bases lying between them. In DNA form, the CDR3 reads TGTGCCAGCACCCCGGGGCCCAATCAGCCCCAGCATTTT. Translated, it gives CASTPGPNQPQHF.

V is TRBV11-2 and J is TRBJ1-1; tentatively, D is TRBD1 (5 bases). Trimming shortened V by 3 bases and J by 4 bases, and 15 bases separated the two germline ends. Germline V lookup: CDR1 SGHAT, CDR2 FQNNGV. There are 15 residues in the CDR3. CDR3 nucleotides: TGTGCCAGCAGCTTGGGCCAGGGTAGGGGCACTGAAGCTTTCTTT. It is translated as CASSLGQGRGTEAFF. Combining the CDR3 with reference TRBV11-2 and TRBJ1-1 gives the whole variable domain EAGVAQSPRYKIIEKRQSVAFWCNPISGHATLYWYQQILGQGPKLLIQFQNNGVVDDSQLPKDRFSAERLKGVDSTLKIQPAKLEDSAVYLCASSLGQGRGTEAFFGQGTRLTVV.

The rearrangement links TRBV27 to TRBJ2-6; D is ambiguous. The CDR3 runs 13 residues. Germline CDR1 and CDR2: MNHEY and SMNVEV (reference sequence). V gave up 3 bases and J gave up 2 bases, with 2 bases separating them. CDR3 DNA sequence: TGTGCCAGCAGTTTGGCTGGGGCCAACGTCCTGACTTTC. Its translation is CASSLAGANVLTF.

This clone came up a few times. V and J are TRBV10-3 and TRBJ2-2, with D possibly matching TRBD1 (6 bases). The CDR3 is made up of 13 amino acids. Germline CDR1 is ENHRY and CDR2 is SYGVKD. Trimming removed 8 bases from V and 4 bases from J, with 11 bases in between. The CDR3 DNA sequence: TGTGCCATCTGGGAAGGGGGCACCGGGGAGCTGTTTTTT. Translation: CAIWEGGTGELFF.

The CDR3 loop is CASSWSAGVYEQYF. CDR3 in DNA: TGTGCCAGCAGTTGGTCGGCCGGAGTCTACGAGCAGTACTTC. The chain recombines TRBV27 with TRBJ2-7; D is uncertain. Germline lookup yields CDR1 MNHEY and CDR2 SMNVEV (reference sequence). With 4 bases removed from V and 3 bases from J, the gap between germline ends came to 13 bases. The CDR3 spans 14 residues.

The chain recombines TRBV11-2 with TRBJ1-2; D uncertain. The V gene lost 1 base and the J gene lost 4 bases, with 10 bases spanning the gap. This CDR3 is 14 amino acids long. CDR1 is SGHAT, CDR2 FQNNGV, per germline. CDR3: CASSLVGSSYGYTF. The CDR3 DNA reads TGTGCCAGCAGCTTAGTGGGCTCCAGCTATGGCTACACCTTC. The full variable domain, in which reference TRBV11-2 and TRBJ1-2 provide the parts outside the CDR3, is EAGVAQSPRYKIIEKRQSVAFWCNPISGHATLYWYQQILGQGPKLLIQFQNNGVVDDSQLPKDRFSAERLKGVDSTLKIQPAKLEDSAVYLCASSLVGSSYGYTFGSGTRLTVV.

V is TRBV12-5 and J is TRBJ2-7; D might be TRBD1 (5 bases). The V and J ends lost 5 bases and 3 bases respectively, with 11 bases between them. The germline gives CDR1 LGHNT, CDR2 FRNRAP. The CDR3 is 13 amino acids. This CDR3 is CASGPQGGYEQYF. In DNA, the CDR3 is TGTGCTAGTGGTCCCCAGGGCGGCTACGAGCAGTACTTC.

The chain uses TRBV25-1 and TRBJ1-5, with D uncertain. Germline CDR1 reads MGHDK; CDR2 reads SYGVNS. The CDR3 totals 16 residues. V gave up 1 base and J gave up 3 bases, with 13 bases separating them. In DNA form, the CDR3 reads TGTGCCAGCAGTGAATTGGCACAGAAACTCAATCAGCCCCAGCATTTT. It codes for CASSELAQKLNQPQHF.

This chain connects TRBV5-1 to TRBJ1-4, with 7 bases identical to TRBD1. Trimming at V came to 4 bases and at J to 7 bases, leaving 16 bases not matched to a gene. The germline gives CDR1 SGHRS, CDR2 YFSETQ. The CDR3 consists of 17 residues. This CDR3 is CASSPGPGTDFTEKLFF. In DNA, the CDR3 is TGCGCCAGCAGCCCGGGGCCCGGGACAGACTTTACTGAAAAACTGTTTTTT.

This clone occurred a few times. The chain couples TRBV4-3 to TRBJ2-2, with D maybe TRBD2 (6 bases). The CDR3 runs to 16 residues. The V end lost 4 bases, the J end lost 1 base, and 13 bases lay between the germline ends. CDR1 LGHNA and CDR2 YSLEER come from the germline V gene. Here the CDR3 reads CASSLLTGVNTGELFF. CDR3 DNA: TGCGCCAGCAGCCTTCTGACGGGGGTGAACACCGGGGAGCTGTTTTTT.

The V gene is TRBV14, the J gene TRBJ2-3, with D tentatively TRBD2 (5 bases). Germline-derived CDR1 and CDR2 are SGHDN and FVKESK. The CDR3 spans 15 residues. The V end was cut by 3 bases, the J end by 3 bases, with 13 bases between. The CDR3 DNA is TGTGCCAGCAGCCATTTCGGGGAAGGGACAGATACGCAGTATTTT. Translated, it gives CASSHFGEGTDTQYF. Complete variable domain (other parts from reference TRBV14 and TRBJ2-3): EAGVTQFPSHSVIEKGQTVTLRCDPISGHDNLYWYRRVMGKEIKFLLHFVKESKQDESGMPNNRFLAERTGGTYSTLKVQPAELEDSGVYFCASSHFGEGTDTQYFGPGTRLTVL.

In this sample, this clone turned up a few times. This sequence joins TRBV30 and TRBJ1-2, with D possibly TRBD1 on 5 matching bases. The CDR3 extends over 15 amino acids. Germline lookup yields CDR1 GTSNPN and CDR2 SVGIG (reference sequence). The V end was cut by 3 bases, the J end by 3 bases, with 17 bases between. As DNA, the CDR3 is TGTGCCTGGAGAACCTCCGGGGGAGACGACTATGGCTACACCTTC. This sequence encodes CAWRTSGGDDYGYTF.

CDR3 nucleotide sequence: TGTGCCAGCAGCTTGGACGGGCCTAGCACAGATACGCAGTATTTT. Protein: CASSLDGPSTDTQYF. The rearrangement joins TRBV5-4 to TRBJ2-3; D remains ambiguous. CDR3 length equals 15 residues. V lost 0 bases to trimming and J lost 0 bases, with 8 bases between them. The germline V gene has CDR1 SGHNT and CDR2 YYREEE (reference sequence).

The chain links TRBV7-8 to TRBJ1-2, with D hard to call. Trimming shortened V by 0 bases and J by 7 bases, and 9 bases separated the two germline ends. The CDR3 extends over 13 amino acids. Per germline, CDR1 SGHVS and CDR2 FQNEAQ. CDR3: CASSLAKSGGYTF. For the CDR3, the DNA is TGTGCCAGCAGCTTAGCGAAGTCGGGTGGCTACACCTTC. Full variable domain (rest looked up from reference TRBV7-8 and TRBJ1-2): GAGVSQSPRYKVAKRGQDVALRCDPISGHVSLFWYQQALGQGPEFLTYFQNEAQLDKSGLPSDRFFAERPEGSVSTLKIQRTQQEDSAVYLCASSLAKSGGYTFGSGTRLTVV.

The CDR3 loop reads CASSLGEGYNEQFF. As DNA, the CDR3 is TGTGCCAGCAGCTTAGGCGAGGGGTACAATGAGCAGTTCTTC. The V and J genes are TRBV5-4 and TRBJ2-1; the D call may be TRBD1 or TRBD2 (5 bases each). Germline CDR1 SGHNT, CDR2 YYREEE (reference sequence). This CDR3 has 14 amino acids. V was clipped by 2 bases and J by 4 bases, with 10 bases between them. Combining the CDR3 with reference TRBV5-4 and TRBJ2-1 gives the whole variable domain ETGVTQSPTHLIKTRGQQVTLRCSSQSGHNTVSWYQQALGQGPQFIFQYYREEENGRGNFPPRFSGLQFPNYSSELNVNALELDDSALYLCASSLGEGYNEQFFGPGTRLTVL.